This T cell receptor beta chain emerged from a study of shared T cell receptors in the human thymus. This CDR3 spans 13 amino acids. V was cut by 7 bases and J by 4 bases, with 10 bases left in between. The germline V gene encodes CDR1 MNHEY and CDR2 SVGAGI. Libraries were prepared by immunoSEQ multiplex PCR; TCRdb keeps only in-frame clonotypes and omits some of them. The sample lists 630,000 or so clones; 70% to 90% were seen once. These data were likewise used in another study, on human thymus T cells. That work contributes: Infants, healthy and Finnish, who were having corrective surgery for congenital heart defects served as donors. Corrective heart surgery yielded resections, and these provided the thymus tissue. Thymic and blood repertoires showed apparently biased V and J gene usage. Thymic repertoires of unrelated individuals were reported in related research to overlap highly.

V usage is TRBV6-5 and J usage is TRBJ2-2, with D perhaps matching TRBD1 (6 bases). Material for sequencing was thymocytes. This receptor was taken from a boy in the first two years of life with a congenital heart defect. The CDR3 loop is CASTLQGTGELFF. The CDR3 nucleotides are TGTGCCAGCACCCTACAGGGCACCGGGGAGCTGTTTTTT.